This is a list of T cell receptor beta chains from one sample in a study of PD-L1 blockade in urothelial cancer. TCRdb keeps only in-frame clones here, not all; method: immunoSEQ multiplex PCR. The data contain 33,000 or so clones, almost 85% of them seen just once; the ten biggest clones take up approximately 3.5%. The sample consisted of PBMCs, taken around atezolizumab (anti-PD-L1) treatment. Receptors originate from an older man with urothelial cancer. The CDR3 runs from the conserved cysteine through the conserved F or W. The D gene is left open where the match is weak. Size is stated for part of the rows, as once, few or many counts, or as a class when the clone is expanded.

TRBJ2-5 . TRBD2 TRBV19 CASSPTTGGYQETQYF TGTGCCAGTAGTCCCACGACGGGAGGGTACCAAGAGACCCAGTACTTC
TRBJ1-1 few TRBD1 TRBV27 CASSTPGQWDTEAFF TGTGCCAGCAGTACCCCGGGACAGTGGGACACTGAAGCTTTCTTT
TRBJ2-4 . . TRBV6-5 CASSRLRTENIQYF TGTGCCAGCAGCCGCCTACGGACAGAAAACATTCAGTACTTC
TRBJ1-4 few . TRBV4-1 CASSVLSEGKLFF TGCGCCAGCAGCGTGCTTTCGGAGGGAAAACTGTTTTTT
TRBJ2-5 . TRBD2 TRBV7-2 CASSLFRRGALQETQYF TGTGCCAGCAGCTTATTTCGGCGGGGGGCCCTCCAAGAGACCCAGTACTTC
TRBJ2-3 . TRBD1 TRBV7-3 CASSLRDRGRSDTQYF TGTGCCAGCAGCTTAAGGGACAGGGGGCGCTCAGATACGCAGTATTTT
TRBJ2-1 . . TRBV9 CASSARSGYNEQFF TGTGCCAGCAGCGCTCGGTCCGGCTACAATGAGCAGTTCTTC
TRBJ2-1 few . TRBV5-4 CASSQQGYNEQFF TGTGCCAGCAGTCAGCAGGGTTACAATGAGCAGTTCTTC
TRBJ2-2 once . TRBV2 CASTEGGQPTGELFF TGTGCCAGCACCGAGGGGGGGCAGCCGACCGGGGAGCTGTTTTTT
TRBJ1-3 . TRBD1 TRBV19 CASSSQRQGRRNTIYF TGTGCCAGTAGTAGCCAGAGACAGGGGCGCCGAAACACCATATATTTT
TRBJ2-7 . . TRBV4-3 CASSQGRGASYEQYF TGCGCCAGCAGCCAAGGGCGGGGCGCCTCCTACGAGCAGTACTTC
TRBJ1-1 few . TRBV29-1 CSAHESNTEAFF TGCAGCGCTCATGAGAGTAACACTGAAGCTTTCTTT
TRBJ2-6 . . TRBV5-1 CASSLTAFSGANVLTF TGCGCCAGCAGCTTGACAGCCTTCTCTGGGGCCAACGTCCTGACTTTC
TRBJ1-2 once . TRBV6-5 CASSYSQGTDNYGYTF TGTGCCAGCAGTTACAGCCAGGGTACGGATAACTATGGCTACACCTTC
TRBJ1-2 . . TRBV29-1 CSVPGIYGYTF TGCAGCGTTCCGGGAATCTATGGCTACACCTTC
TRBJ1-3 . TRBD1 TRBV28 CASGTGAKGSSGNTIYF TGTGCCAGCGGGACAGGGGCTAAGGGGAGCTCTGGAAACACCATATATTTT
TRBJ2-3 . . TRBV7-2 CASSLGPTEPDTQYF TGTGCCAGCAGCTTAGGTCCGACAGAACCAGATACGCAGTATTTT
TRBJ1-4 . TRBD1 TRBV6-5 CASSERPGGGEKLFF TGTGCCAGCAGCGAGAGGCCAGGGGGTGGTGAAAAACTGTTTTTT
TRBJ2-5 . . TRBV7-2 CASSPPGAFQETQYF TGTGCCAGCAGCCCACCGGGAGCGTTCCAAGAGACCCAGTACTTC
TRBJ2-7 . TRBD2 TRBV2 CATSVGGTASYEQYF TGTGCCACCTCGGTCGGGGGGACGGCATCCTACGAGCAGTACTTC
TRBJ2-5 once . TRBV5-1 CASSLGSGGRLQETQYF TGCGCCAGCAGCTTGGGATCCGGGGGGCGTCTCCAAGAGACCCAGTACTTC
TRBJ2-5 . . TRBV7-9 CASSKDGDPETQYF TGTGCCAGCAGCAAGGACGGGGATCCAGAGACCCAGTACTTC
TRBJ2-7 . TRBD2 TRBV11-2 CASSSRAGALREQYF TGTGCCAGCAGCTCGCGAGCGGGAGCGCTACGGGAGCAGTACTTC
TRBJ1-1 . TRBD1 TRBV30 CAWSGTGNEAFF TGTGCCTGGAGTGGGACAGGGAACGAAGCTTTCTTT
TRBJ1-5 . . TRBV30 CAWTGGGNQPQHF TGTGCCTGGACCGGGGGAGGGAATCAGCCCCAGCATTTT
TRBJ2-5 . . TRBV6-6 CASSYSSGRWETQYF TGTGCCAGCAGTTACTCATCAGGAAGGTGGGAGACCCAGTACTTC
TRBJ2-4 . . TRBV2 CASSEARGIIAKNIQYF TGTGCCAGCAGTGAAGCTCGAGGGATCATAGCCAAAAACATTCAGTACTTC
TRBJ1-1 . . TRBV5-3 CARSLNGAGAFF TGTGCCAGAAGCTTGAATGGGGCTGGAGCTTTCTTT
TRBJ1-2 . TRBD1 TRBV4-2 CASSQATGETYGYTF TGTGCCAGCAGCCAAGCGACAGGGGAGACGTATGGCTACACCTTC
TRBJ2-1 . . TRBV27 CASSLDSDNEQFF TGTGCCAGCAGTCTGGACAGCGACAATGAGCAGTTCTTC
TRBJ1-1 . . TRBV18 CASSPQGGRTEAFF TGTGCCAGCTCACCCCAAGGGGGACGGACTGAAGCTTTCTTT
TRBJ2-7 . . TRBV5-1 CASSRAGTPYEQYF TGCGCCAGCAGCCGGGCCGGGACACCCTACGAGCAGTACTTC
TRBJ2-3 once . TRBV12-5 CASGMSSLADTQYF TGTGCTAGTGGTATGTCATCACTAGCAGATACGCAGTATTTT
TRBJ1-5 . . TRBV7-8 CASSLYPGGNQPQHF TGTGCCAGCAGCTTATACCCCGGGGGCAATCAGCCCCAGCATTTT
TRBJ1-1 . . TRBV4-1 CASSQDSFSRTEAFF TGCGCCAGCAGCCAAGATAGTTTCTCGCGGACTGAAGCTTTCTTT
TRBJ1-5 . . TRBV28 CASSFAGGNQPQHF TGTGCCAGCAGTTTTGCAGGCGGCAATCAGCCCCAGCATTTT
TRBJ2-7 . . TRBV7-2 CASIGTNYEQYF TGTGCCAGCATCGGGACAAACTACGAGCAGTACTTC
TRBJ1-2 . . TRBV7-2 CASSLATAWVPNYGYTF TGTGCCAGCAGCTTAGCCACAGCATGGGTGCCTAACTATGGCTACACCTTC
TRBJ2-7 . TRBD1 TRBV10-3 CAISDPPGQGGSYEQYF TGTGCCATCAGTGACCCCCCGGGACAGGGGGGCTCCTACGAGCAGTACTTC
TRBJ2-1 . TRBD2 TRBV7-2 CASSLFFREEKDEQFF TGTGCCAGCAGCTTATTTTTCCGGGAGGAGAAGGATGAGCAGTTCTTC
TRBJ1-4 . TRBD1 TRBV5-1 CASSLVQGDEKLFF TGCGCCAGCAGCTTGGTCCAGGGGGACGAAAAACTGTTTTTT
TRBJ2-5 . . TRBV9 CASSSGSSANQETQYF TGTGCCAGCAGCTCAGGGTCTAGCGCGAACCAAGAGACCCAGTACTTC
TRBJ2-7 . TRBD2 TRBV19 CASSIGAGDPGEQYF TGTGCCAGTAGTATTGGGGCGGGAGATCCCGGCGAGCAGTACTTC
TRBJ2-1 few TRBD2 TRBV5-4 CASSPTSGGSSYNEQFF TGTGCCAGCAGCCCGACTAGCGGGGGCTCCTCCTACAATGAGCAGTTCTTC
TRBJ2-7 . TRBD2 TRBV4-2 CASSQGGTSGYEQYF TGTGCCAGCAGCCAAGGAGGGACTAGCGGTTACGAGCAGTACTTC
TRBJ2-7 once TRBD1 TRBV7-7 CATTGGLRGQYF TGTGCCACGACAGGGGGTTTACGAGGGCAGTACTTC
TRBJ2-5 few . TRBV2 CATLRALQETQYF TGTGCCACCCTGAGGGCGTTACAAGAGACCCAGTACTTC
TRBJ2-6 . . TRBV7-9 CASSLQGGRSGANVLTF TGTGCCAGCAGCTTACAGGGGGGCCGCTCTGGGGCCAACGTCCTGACTTTC
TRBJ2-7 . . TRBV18 CASSYDRNRLTYEQYF TGTGCCAGCTCCTACGACAGGAACCGACTTACCTACGAGCAGTACTTC
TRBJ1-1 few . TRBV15 CATSHPPGTEAFF TGTGCCACCAGCCACCCCCCAGGCACTGAAGCTTTCTTT
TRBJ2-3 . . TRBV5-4 CASSLDREDTQYF TGTGCCAGCAGCCTCGATAGGGAGGATACGCAGTATTTT
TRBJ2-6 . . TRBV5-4 CASSPRGGSSGANVLTF TGTGCCAGCAGCCCGAGGGGGGGGTCCTCTGGGGCCAACGTCCTGACTTTC
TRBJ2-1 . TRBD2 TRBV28 CATLLGGSHNEQFF TGTGCCACTTTGCTGGGCGGGAGCCACAATGAGCAGTTCTTC